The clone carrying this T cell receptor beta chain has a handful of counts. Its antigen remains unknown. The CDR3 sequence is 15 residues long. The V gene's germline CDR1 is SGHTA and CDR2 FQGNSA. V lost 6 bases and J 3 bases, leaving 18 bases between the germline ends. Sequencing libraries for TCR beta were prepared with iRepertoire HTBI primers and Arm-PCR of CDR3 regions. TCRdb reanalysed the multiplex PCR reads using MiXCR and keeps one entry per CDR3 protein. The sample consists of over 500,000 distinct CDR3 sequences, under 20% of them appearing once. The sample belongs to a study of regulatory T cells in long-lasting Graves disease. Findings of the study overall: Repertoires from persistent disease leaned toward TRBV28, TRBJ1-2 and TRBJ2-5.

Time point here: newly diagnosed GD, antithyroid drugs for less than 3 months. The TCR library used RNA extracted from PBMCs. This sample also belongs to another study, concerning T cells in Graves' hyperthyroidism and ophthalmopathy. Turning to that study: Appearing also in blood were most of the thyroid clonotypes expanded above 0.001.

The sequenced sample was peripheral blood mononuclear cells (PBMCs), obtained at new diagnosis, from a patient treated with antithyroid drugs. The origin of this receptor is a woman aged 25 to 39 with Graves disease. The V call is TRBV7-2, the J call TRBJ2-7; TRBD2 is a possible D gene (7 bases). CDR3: CASSLRGGNDYEQYF. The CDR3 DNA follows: TGTGCCAGCAGTTTGAGGGGGGGCAACGACTACGAGCAGTACTTC.